What follows is one T cell receptor (beta chain) and its context. At one boundary the junction diverges from the germline segment, which might be a read error. Distinct nucleotide sequences in the sample also encode this CDR3. This specimen comes from a study of radiotherapy plus CTLA-4 blockade in lung cancer. As for the study in general: Among all patients, approximately 18% showed objective responses, while roughly 28% had disease control.

The table came from immunoSEQ multiplex PCR; TCRdb's copy has only in-frame clones and leaves some out. The sample carries around 80,000 clones, 70% to 80% recorded once. Germline CDR1 reads SGHRS; CDR2 reads YFSETQ. The length of the CDR3 is 15 residues. Focal radiation and CTLA-4 blockade (ipilimumab) were tested in chemo-refractory metastatic non-small-cell lung cancer patients. This clonotype originated in a human donor with non-small cell lung cancer whose response to radiotherapy plus ipilimumab could not be evaluated. Here the sequenced sample was peripheral blood, taken from a patient treated with radiotherapy plus ipilimumab. The chain links TRBV5-1 to TRBJ2-1, with 9 bases matching TRBD2. The CDR3 sequence: CASSLWGGGADEQFF. The DNA of the CDR3 is TGCGCCAGCAGCTTGTGGGGCGGGGGGGCTGATGAACAGTTCTTC.